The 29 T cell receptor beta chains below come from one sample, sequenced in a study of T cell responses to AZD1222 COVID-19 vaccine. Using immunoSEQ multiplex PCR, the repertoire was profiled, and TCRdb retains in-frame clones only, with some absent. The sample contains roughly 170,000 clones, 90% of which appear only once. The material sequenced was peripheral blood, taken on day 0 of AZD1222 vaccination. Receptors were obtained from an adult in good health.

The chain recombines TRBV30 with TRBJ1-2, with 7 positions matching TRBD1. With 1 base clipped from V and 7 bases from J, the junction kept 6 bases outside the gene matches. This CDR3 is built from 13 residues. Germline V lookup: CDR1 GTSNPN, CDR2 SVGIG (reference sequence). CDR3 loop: CAWSEGGAGGYTF. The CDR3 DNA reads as TGTGCCTGGAGTGAAGGGGGCGCGGGTGGCTACACCTTC.

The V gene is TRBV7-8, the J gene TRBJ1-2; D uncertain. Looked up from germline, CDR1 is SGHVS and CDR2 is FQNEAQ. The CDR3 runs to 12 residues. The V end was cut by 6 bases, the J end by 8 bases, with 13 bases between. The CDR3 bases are TGTGCCAGCAGTGCAAGGGAGTACGGCTACACCTTC. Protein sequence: CASSAREYGYTF.

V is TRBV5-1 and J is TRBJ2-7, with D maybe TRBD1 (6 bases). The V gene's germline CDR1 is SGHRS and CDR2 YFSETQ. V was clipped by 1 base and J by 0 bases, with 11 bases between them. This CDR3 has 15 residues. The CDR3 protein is CASSLTGIPSYEQYF. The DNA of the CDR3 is TGCGCCAGCAGCTTGACAGGGATCCCCTCCTACGAGCAGTACTTC.

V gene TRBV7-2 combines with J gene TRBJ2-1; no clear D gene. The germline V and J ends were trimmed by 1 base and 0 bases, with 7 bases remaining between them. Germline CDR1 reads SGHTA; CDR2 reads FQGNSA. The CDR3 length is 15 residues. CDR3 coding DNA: TGTGCCAGCAGCTTAGAGGTAAGCTCCTACAATGAGCAGTTCTTC. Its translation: CASSLEVSSYNEQFF.

DNA for the CDR3: TGTGCCAGCAGTGAATTTAGCGGGGACTACAATGAGCAGTTCTTC. This translates into CASSEFSGDYNEQFF. J is TRBJ2-1 and V is TRBV6-1, with TRBD2 matching over 8 bases. Per the germline V gene, CDR1 is MNHNS and CDR2 is SASEGT. J gave up 3 bases and V 2 bases, and 3 bases lay outside the gene matches. The CDR3 spans 15 residues.

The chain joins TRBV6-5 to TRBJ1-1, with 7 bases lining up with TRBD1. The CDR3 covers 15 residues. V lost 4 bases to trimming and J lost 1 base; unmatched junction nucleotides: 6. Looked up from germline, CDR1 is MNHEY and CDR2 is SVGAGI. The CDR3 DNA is TGTGCCAGCAGTTTGGGGGACAGTAGGAACACTGAAGCTTTCTTT. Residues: CASSLGDSRNTEAFF.

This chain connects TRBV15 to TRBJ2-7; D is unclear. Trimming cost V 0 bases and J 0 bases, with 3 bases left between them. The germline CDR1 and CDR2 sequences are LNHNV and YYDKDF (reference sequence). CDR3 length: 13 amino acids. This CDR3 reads CATSRDISYEQYF. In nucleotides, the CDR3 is TGTGCCACCAGCAGAGACATCTCCTACGAGCAGTACTTC. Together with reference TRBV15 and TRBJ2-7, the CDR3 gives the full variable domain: DAMVIQNPRYQVTQFGKPVTLSCSQTLNHNVMYWYQQKSSQAPKLLFHYYDKDFNNEADTPDNFQSRRPNTSFCFLDIRSPGLGDTAMYLCATSRDISYEQYFGPGTRLTVT.

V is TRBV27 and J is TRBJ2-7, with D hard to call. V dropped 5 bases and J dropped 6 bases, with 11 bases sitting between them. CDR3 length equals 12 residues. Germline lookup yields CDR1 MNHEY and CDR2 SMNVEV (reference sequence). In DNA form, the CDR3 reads TGTGCCAGCAGTCAGAAGAGTGGCGAGCAGTACTTC. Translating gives CASSQKSGEQYF.

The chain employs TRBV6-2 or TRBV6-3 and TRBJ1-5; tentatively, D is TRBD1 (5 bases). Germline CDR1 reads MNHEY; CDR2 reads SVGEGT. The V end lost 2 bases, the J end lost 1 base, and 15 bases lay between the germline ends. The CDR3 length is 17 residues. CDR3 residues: CASSYDFPQGSNQPQHF. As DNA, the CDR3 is TGTGCCAGCAGTTACGACTTCCCCCAGGGAAGCAATCAGCCCCAGCATTTT.

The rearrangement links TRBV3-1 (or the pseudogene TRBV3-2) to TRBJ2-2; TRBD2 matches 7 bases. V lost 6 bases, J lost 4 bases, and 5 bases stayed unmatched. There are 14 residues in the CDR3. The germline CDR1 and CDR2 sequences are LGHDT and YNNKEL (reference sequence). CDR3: CASRGPGGTGELFF. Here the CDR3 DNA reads TGTGCCAGCAGGGGCCCGGGGGGCACCGGGGAGCTGTTTTTT.

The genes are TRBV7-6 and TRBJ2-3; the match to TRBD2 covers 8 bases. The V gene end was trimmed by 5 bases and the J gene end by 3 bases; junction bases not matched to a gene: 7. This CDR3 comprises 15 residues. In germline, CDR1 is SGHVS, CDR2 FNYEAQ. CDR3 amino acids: CASSPGGLGTDTQYF. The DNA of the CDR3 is TGTGCCAGCAGCCCGGGGGGACTAGGGACAGATACGCAGTATTTT.

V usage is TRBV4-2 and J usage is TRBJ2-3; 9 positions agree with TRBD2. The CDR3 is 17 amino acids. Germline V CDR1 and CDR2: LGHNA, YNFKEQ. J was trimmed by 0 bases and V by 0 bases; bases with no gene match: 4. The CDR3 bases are TGTGCCAGCAGCCAAGAGCTAGCGGGGCCGAGCACAGATACGCAGTATTTT. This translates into CASSQELAGPSTDTQYF.

The CDR3 DNA reads as TGTGCCAGCAGCTTAACGGCAGGGGGGTCACCCCTCCACTTT. This translates into CASSLTAGGSPLHF. J is TRBJ1-6 and V is TRBV7-3, with TRBD1 identical over 7 bases. CDR3 length equals 14 residues. The germline gives CDR1 SGHTA, CDR2 FQGTGA. Losses at the gene ends were 0 bases for V and 10 bases for J; bases not matched to a gene: 3.

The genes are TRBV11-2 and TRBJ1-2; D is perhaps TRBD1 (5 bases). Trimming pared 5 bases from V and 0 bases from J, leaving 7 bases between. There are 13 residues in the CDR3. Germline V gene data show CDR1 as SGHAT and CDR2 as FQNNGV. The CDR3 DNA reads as TGTGCCAGCAGCCCGACAGCTAACTATGGCTACACCTTC. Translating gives CASSPTANYGYTF. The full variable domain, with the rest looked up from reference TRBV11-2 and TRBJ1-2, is EAGVAQSPRYKIIEKRQSVAFWCNPISGHATLYWYQQILGQGPKLLIQFQNNGVVDDSQLPKDRFSAERLKGVDSTLKIQPAKLEDSAVYLCASSPTANYGYTFGSGTRLTVV.

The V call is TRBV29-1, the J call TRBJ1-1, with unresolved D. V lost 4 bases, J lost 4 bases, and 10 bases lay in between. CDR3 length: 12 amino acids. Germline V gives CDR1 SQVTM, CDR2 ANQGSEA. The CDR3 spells CSVARTSTEAFF. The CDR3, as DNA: TGCAGCGTTGCCCGAACGAGCACTGAAGCTTTCTTT.

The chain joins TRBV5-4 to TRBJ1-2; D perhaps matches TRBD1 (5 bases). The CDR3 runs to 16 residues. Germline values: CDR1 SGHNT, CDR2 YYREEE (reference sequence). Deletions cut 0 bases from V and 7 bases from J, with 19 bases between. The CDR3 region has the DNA TGTGCCAGCAGCTTGGCGCCCCCAGGGCAAGCGGCTGGCTACACCTTC. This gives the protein CASSLAPPGQAAGYTF.

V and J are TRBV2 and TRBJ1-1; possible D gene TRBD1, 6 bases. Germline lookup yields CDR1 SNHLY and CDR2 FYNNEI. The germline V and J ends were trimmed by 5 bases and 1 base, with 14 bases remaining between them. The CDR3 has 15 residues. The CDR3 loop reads CASSRLTGGNTEAFF. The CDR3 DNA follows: TGTGCCAGCAGTCGCCTGACAGGAGGGAACACTGAAGCTTTCTTT.

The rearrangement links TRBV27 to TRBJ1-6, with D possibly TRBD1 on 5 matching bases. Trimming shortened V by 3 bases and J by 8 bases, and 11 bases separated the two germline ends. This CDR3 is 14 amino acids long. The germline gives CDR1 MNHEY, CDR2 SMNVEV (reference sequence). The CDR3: CASSFRGSDSPLHF. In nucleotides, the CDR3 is TGTGCCAGCAGTTTTAGGGGATCGGATTCACCCCTCCACTTT.

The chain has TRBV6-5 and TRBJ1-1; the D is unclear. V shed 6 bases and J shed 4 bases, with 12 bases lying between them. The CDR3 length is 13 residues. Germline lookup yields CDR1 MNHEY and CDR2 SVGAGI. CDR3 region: CASRDSGGTEAFF. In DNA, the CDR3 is TGTGCCAGCAGAGATTCGGGCGGCACTGAAGCTTTCTTT.

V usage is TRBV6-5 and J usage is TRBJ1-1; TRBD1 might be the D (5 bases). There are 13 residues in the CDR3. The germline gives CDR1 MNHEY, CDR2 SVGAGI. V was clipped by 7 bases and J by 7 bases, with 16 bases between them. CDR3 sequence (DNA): TGTGCCAGCATCAGTCCCGGGGGTATTGAAGCTTTCTTT. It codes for CASISPGGIEAFF.

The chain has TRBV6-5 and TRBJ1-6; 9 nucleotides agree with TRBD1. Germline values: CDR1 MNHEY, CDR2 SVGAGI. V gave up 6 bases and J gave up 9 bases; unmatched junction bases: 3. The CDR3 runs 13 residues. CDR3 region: CASRTGGGSPLHF. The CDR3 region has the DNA TGTGCCAGCAGGACAGGGGGGGGTTCACCCCTCCACTTT.

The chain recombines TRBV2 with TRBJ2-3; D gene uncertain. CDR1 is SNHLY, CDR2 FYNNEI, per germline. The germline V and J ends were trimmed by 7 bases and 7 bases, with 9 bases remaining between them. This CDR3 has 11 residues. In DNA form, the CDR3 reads TGTGCCAGCACCAGGCGGAATACGCAGTATTTT. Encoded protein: CASTRRNTQYF.

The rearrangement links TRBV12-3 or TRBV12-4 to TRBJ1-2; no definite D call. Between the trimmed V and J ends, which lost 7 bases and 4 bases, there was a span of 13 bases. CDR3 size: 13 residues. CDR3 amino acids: CASTLGRSYGYTF. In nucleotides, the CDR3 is TGTGCCAGCACACTAGGGCGGAGCTATGGCTACACCTTC.

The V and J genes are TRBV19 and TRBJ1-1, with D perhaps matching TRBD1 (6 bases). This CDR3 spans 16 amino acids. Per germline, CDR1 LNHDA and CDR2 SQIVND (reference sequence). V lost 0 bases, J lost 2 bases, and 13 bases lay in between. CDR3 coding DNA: TGTGCCAGTAGTATAGAGATTAGGGGGTATAACACTGAAGCTTTCTTT. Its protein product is CASSIEIRGYNTEAFF.

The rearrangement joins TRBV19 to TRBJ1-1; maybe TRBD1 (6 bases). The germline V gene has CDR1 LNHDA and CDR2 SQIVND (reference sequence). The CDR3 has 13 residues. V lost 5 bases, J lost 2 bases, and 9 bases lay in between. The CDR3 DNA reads TGTGCCAGTAGTCCAGGGGCAAACACTGAAGCTTTCTTT. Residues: CASSPGANTEAFF. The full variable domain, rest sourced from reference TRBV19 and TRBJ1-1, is DGGITQSPKYLFRKEGQNVTLSCEQNLNHDAMYWYRQDPGQGLRLIYYSQIVNDFQKGDIAEGYSVSREKKESFPLTVTSAQKNPTAFYLCASSPGANTEAFFGQGTRLTVV.

CDR3 bases: TGTGCCAGCAGCTTAGTGGCTAGCGGGGGGGCCGGGCGCGGGCAGTACTTC. The encoded protein is CASSLVASGGAGRGQYF. J is TRBJ2-7 and V is TRBV7-2; 12 bases align to TRBD2. Germline lookup yields CDR1 SGHTA and CDR2 FQGNSA. The CDR3 length is 17 residues. With V trimmed by 1 base and J by 9 bases, 13 bases remained unmatched.

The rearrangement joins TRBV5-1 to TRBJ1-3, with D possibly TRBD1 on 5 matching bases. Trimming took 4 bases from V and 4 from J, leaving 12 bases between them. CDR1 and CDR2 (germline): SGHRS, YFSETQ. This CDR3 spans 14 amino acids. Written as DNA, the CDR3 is TGCGCCAGCAGCGAGGGGAGTTCCGGAAACACCATATATTTT. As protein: CASSEGSSGNTIYF.

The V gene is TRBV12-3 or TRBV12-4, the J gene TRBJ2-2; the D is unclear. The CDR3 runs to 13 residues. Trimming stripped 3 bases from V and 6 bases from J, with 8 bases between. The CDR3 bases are TGTGCCAGCAGTTTGCGGCCCCCCGGGGAGCTGTTTTTT. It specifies CASSLRPPGELFF.

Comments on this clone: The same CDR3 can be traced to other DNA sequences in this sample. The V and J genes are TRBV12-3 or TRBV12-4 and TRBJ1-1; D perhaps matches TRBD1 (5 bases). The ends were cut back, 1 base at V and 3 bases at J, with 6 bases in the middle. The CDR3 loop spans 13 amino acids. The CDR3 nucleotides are TGTGCCAGCAGTTTAGGGGGGGACACTGAAGCTTTCTTT. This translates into CASSLGGDTEAFF.